Given below is one T cell receptor (beta chain) in context. No antigen is known for it. The germline V and J ends were trimmed by 5 bases and 2 bases, with 19 bases remaining between them. The germline gives CDR1 SEHNR, CDR2 FQNEAQ (reference sequence). The CDR3 length is 16 residues. The sample belongs to a study of T cell responses to AZD1222 COVID-19 vaccine. Findings and caveats of the study: No repertoire was sampled before or during the peak T cell response, only after it. Unmutated variant regions are reportedly the target of nearly half of TCRs that are spike-specific.

Sequencing used immunoSEQ multiplex PCR; TCRdb keeps in-frame clones, though not all of them. The sample lists tens of thousands of clones, around 92% occurring once. The sequence was obtained from an adult who received the AZD1222 COVID-19 vaccine. Sequenced here: peripheral blood, sampled 28 days after the second AZD1222 dose. This chain uses TRBV7-9 with TRBJ2-7, with D maybe TRBD2 (6 bases). The CDR3, as DNA: TGTGCCAGCAGCCCACAGGAGGGTTTGTCTCCCTACGAGCAGTACTTC. It specifies CASSPQEGLSPYEQYF.